This TCR beta chain came from a study of T cells in Graves' hyperthyroidism and ophthalmopathy. Study findings and constraints: By a 13 V-J model, ophthalmopathy was set apart from stable hyperthyroidism. Most thyroid clonotypes expanded above 0.001 were also detected in blood.

V lost 4 bases to trimming and J lost 3 bases, with 14 bases between them. Germline CDR1 reads SGHRS; CDR2 reads YFSETQ. This CDR3 contains 15 residues. Patients were excluded for uncontrolled infection, other autoimmune disease, pregnancy or lactation. Diagnosis rested on symptoms, serum thyroxine and TRAb, thyroid ultrasound, and orbital computed tomography. Researchers took RNA transcripts and amplified the TCR beta CDR3 regions from them. The primer set for the first-round RT-PCR of the TCR CDR3 was HTBI. TCRdb reprocessed the multiplex PCR reads with MiXCR, giving one entry per CDR3 protein. The sample shows some 490,000 distinct CDR3 sequences, approximately 22% of them seen only once. This clonotype showed up just a few times. Its matching antigen is unknown.

The V and J genes are TRBV5-1 and TRBJ1-5; no clear D. The clonotype comes from a woman in her 70s with Graves' ophthalmopathy. Material: blood. The CDR3 loop reads CASSPSNPHNQPQHF. The CDR3 bases are TGCGCCAGCAGCCCCAGTAATCCACACAATCAGCCCCAGCATTTT.